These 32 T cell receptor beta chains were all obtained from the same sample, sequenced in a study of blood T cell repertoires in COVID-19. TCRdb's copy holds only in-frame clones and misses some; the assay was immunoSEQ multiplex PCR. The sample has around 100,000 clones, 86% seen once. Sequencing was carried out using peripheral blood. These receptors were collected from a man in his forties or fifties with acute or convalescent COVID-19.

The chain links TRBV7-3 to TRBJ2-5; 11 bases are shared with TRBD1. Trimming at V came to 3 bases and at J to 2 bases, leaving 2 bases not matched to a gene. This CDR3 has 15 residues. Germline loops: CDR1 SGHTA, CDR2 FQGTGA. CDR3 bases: TGTGCCAGCAGCTTGGACAGGGGGCAACAAGAGACCCAGTACTTC. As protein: CASSLDRGQQETQYF.

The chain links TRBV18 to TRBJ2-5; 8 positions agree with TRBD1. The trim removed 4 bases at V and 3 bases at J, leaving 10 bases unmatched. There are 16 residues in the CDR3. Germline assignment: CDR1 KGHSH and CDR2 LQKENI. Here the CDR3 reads CASSLARGRGEETQYF. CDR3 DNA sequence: TGTGCCAGCTCACTTGCCAGGGGGCGCGGGGAAGAGACCCAGTACTTC.

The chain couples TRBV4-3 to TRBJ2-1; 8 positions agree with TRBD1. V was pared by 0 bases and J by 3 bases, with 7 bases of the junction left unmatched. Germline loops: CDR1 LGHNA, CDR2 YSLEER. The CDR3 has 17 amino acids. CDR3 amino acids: CASSQDGQGAVYNEQFF. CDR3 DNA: TGCGCCAGCAGCCAAGATGGGCAGGGGGCGGTCTACAATGAGCAGTTCTTC.

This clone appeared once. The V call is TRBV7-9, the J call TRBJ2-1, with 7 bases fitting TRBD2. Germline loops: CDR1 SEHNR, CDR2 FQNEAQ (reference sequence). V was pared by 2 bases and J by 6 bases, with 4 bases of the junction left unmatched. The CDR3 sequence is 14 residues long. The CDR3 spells CASSLLAEANEQFF. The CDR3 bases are TGTGCCAGCAGCTTACTAGCGGAGGCCAATGAGCAGTTCTTC.

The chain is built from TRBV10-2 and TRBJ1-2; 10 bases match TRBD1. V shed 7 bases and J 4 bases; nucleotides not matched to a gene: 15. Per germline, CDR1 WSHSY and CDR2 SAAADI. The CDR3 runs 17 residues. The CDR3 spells CASTQSIRTGGGYGYTF. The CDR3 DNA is TGCGCCAGCACGCAATCGATAAGGACAGGGGGAGGCTATGGCTACACCTTC.

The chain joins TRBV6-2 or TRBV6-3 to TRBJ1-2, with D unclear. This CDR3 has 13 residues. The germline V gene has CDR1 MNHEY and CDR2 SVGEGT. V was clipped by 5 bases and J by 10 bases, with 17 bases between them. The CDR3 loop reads CASSPSGDLDYTF. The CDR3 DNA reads TGTGCCAGCAGTCCCTCCGGGGATTTAGACTACACCTTC.

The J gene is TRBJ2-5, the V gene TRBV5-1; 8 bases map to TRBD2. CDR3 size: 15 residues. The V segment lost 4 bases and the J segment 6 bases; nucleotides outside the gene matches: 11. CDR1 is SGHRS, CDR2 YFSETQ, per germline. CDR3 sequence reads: CASSAPDSGSQTQYF. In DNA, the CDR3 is TGCGCCAGCAGCGCCCCGGACAGCGGGAGTCAGACCCAGTACTTC. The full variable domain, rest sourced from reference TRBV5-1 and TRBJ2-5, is KAGVTQTPRYLIKTRGQQVTLSCSPISGHRSVSWYQQTPGQGLQFLFEYFSETQRNKGNFPGRFSGRQFSNSRSEMNVSTLELGDSALYLCASSAPDSGSQTQYFGPGTRLLVL.

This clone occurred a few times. The CDR3 DNA is TGTGCCAGCAGCCGGACAGGGGAGCAGTACTTC. It yields the protein CASSRTGEQYF. V gene TRBV5-6 combines with J gene TRBJ2-7, with 8 bases that match TRBD1. The germline CDR1 and CDR2 sequences are SGHDT and YYEEEE. CDR3 length: 11 amino acids. V shed 4 bases and J 7 bases; nucleotides not matched to a gene: 1.

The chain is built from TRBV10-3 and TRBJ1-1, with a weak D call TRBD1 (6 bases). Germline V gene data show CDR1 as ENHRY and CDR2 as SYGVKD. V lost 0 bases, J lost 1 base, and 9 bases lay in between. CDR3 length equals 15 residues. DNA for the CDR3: TGTGCCATCAGTGAGTCTCGGACAGAGAACACTGAAGCTTTCTTT. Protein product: CAISESRTENTEAFF.

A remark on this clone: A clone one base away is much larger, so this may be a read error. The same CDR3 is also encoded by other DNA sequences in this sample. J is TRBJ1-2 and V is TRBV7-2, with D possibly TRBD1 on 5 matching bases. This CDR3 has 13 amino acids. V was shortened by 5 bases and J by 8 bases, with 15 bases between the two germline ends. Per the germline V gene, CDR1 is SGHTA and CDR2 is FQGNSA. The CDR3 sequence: CASSRGGMGGYTF. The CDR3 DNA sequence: TGTGCCAGCAGCCGGGGGGGGATGGGGGGCTACACCTTC.

The CDR3 loop reads CASSRRAGEMKSTGELFF. CDR3 DNA: TGTGCCAGCAGCCGCCGGGCAGGGGAGATGAAGAGCACCGGGGAGCTGTTTTTT. The chain is built from TRBV7-9 and TRBJ2-2, with D tentatively TRBD1 (6 bases). V lost 5 bases, J lost 4 bases, and 23 bases lay in between. Looked up from germline, CDR1 is SEHNR and CDR2 is FQNEAQ (reference sequence). CDR3 length equals 18 residues.

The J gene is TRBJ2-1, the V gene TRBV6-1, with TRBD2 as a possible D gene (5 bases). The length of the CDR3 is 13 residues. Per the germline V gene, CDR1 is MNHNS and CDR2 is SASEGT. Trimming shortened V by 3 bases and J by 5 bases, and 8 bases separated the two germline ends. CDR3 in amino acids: CASSERVNNEQFF. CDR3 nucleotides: TGTGCCAGCAGTGAGCGGGTGAACAATGAGCAGTTCTTC.

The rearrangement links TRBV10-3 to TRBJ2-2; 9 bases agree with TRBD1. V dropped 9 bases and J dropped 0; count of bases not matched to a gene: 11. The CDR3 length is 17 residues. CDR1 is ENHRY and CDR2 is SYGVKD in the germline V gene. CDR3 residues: CAIGQTGQGTNTGELFF. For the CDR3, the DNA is TGTGCCATAGGACAGACGGGACAGGGAACGAACACCGGGGAGCTGTTTTTT.

CDR3 coding DNA: TGTGCCAGTAGTATAGGCCAGGAGGTCTATGGCTACACCTTC. Translating it yields CASSIGQEVYGYTF. This chain links TRBV19 with TRBJ1-2; no reliable D call. Germline lookup yields CDR1 LNHDA and CDR2 SQIVND (reference sequence). V lost 1 base and J 4 bases, leaving 10 bases between the germline ends. The CDR3 extends over 14 amino acids.

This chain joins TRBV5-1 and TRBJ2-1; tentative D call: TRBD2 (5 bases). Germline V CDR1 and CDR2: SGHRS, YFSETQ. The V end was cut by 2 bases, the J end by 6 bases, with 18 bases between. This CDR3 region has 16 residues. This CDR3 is CASSFPWAGAGNEQFF. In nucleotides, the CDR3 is TGCGCCAGCAGCTTCCCTTGGGCGGGTGCCGGCAATGAGCAGTTCTTC. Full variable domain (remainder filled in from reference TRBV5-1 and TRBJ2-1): KAGVTQTPRYLIKTRGQQVTLSCSPISGHRSVSWYQQTPGQGLQFLFEYFSETQRNKGNFPGRFSGRQFSNSRSEMNVSTLELGDSALYLCASSFPWAGAGNEQFFGPGTRLTVL.

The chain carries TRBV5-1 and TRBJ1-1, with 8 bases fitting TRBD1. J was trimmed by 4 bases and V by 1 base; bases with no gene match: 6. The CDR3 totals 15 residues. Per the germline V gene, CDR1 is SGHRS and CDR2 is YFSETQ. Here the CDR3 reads CASSLTWTGTTEAFF. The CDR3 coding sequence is TGCGCCAGCAGCTTGACTTGGACAGGGACCACTGAAGCTTTCTTT.

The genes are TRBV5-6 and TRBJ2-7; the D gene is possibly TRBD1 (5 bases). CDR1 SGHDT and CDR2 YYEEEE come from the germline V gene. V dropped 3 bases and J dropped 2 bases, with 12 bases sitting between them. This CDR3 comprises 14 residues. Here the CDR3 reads CASSWAGNPYEQYF. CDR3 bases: TGTGCCAGCAGCTGGGCAGGGAACCCCTACGAGCAGTACTTC.

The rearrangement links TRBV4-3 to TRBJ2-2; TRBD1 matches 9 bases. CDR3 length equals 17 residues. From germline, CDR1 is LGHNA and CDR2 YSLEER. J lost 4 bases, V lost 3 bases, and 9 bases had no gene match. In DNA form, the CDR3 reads TGCGCCAGCAGCCATGGACAGGGGTTTATGGGCACCGGGGAGCTGTTTTTT. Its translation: CASSHGQGFMGTGELFF.

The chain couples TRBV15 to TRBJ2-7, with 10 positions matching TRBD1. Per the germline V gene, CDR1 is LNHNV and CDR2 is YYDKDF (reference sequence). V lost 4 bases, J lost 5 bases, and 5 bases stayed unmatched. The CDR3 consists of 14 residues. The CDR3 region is CATSTRQGAHEQYF. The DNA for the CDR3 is TGTGCCACCAGCACTCGACAGGGGGCCCACGAGCAGTACTTC.

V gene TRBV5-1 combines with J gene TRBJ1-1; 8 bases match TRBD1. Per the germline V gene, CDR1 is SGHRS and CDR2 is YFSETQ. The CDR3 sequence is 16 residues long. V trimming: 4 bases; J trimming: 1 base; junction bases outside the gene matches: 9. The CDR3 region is CASSPGQGKWNTEAFF. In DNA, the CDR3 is TGCGCCAGCAGCCCAGGACAGGGTAAGTGGAACACTGAAGCTTTCTTT.

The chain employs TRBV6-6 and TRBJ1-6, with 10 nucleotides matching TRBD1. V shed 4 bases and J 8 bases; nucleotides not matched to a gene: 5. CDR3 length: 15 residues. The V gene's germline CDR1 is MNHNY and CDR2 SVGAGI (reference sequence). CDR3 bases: TGTGCCAGCAGTTCCTTCGGGACAGGGGATTCACCCCTCCACTTT. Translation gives CASSSFGTGDSPLHF.

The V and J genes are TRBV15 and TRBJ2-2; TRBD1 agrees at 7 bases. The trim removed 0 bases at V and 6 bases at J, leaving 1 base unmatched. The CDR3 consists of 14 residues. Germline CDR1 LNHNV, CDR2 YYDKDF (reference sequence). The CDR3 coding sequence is TGTGCCACCAGCAGAGACCAGGGGGCCGGGGAGCTGTTTTTT. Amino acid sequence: CATSRDQGAGELFF.

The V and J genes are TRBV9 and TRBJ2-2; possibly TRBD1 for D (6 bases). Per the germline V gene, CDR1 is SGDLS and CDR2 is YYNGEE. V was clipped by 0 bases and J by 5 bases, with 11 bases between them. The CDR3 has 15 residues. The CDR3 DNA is TGTGCCAGCAGCGTAGTCAGGGGTGGGACCGGGGAGCTGTTTTTT. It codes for CASSVVRGGTGELFF. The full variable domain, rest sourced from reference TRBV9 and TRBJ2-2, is DSGVTQTPKHLITATGQRVTLRCSPRSGDLSVYWYQQSLDQGLQFLIQYYNGEERAKGNILERFSAQQFPDLHSELNLSSLELGDSALYFCASSVVRGGTGELFFGEGSRLTVL.

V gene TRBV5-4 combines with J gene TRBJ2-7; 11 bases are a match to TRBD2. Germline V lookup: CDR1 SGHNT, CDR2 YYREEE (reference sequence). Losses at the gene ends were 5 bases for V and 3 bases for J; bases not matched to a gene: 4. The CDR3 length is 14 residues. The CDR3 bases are TGTGCCAGCAGTCCTACTAGCGGGAGCTACGAGCAGTACTTC. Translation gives CASSPTSGSYEQYF.

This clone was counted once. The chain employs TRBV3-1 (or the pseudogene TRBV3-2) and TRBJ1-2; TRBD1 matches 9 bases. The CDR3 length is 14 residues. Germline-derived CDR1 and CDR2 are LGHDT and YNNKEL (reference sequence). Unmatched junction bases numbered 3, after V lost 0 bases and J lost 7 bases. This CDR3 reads CASSQDRTGVGYTF. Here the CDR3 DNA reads TGTGCCAGCAGCCAAGACAGGACAGGGGTTGGCTACACCTTC.

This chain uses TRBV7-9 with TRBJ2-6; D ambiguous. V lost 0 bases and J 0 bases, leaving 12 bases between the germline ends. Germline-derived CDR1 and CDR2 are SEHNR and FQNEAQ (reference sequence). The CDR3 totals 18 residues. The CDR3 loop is CASSLALGGSSGANVLTF. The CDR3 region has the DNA TGTGCCAGCAGCTTAGCGCTCGGCGGTAGCTCTGGGGCCAACGTCCTGACTTTC.

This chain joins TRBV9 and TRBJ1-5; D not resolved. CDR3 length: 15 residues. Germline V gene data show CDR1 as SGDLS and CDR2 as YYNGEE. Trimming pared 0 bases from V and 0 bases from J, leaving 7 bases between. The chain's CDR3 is CASSVDSYSNQPQHF. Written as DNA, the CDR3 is TGTGCCAGCAGCGTAGACAGCTATAGCAATCAGCCCCAGCATTTT. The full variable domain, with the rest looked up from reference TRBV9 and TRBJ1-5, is DSGVTQTPKHLITATGQRVTLRCSPRSGDLSVYWYQQSLDQGLQFLIQYYNGEERAKGNILERFSAQQFPDLHSELNLSSLELGDSALYFCASSVDSYSNQPQHFGDGTRLSIL.

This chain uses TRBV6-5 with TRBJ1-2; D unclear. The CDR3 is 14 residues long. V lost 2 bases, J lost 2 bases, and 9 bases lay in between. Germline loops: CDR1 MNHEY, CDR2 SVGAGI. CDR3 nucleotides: TGTGCCAGCAGTTACGGCCCGATCAACTATGGCTACACCTTC. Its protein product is CASSYGPINYGYTF.

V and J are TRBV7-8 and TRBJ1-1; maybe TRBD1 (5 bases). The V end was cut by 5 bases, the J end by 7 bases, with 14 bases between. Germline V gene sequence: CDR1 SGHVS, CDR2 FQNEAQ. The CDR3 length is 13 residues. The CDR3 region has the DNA TGTGCCAGCAGCAGCCTTGGGGGGGGTGAAGCTTTCTTT. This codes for CASSSLGGGEAFF. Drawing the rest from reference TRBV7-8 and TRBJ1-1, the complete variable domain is GAGVSQSPRYKVAKRGQDVALRCDPISGHVSLFWYQQALGQGPEFLTYFQNEAQLDKSGLPSDRFFAERPEGSVSTLKIQRTQQEDSAVYLCASSSLGGGEAFFGQGTRLTVV.

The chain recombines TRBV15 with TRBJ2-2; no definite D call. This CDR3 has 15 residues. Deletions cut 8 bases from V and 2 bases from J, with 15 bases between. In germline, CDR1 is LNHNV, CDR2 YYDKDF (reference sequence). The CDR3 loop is CATLKERLNTGELFF. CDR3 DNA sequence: TGTGCCACCCTGAAGGAGCGCCTTAACACCGGGGAGCTGTTTTTT.

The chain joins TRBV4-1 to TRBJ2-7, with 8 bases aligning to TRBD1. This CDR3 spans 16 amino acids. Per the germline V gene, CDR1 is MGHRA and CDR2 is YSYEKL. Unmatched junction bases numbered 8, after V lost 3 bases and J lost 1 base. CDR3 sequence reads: CASSQGDRGSSYEQYF. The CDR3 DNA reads TGCGCCAGCAGCCAGGGCGACAGGGGTTCTTCCTACGAGCAGTACTTC.

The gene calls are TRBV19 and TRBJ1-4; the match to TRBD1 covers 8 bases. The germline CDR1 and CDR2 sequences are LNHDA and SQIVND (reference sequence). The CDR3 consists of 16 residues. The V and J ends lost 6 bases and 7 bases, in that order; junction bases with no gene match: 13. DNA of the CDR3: TGTGCCAGTAGCACCCCTCACAGGGGGGGCGGTGAAAAACTGTTTTTT. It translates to CASSTPHRGGGEKLFF.